The 10 T cell receptor beta chains given below trace back to one sample, sequenced in a study of blood T cells in healthy people across ages. Combining a sample-barcoded 5' primer with a J-beta primer mix, a second PCR ran for roughly 6 to 11 cycles. In TCRdb, the 5' RACE reads were re-called with MiXCR into one record per CDR3 protein. The data show about a million distinct CDR3 sequences, just over 50% seen once. Sequencing input: blood. The source is a woman aged 55-69 years in good health.

This clonotype appeared many times. V is TRBV7-2 and J is TRBJ2-5; D might be TRBD2 (6 bases). The germline V gene encodes CDR1 SGHTA and CDR2 FQGNSA. The CDR3 sequence is 14 residues long. V was pared by 0 bases and J by 4 bases, with 9 bases between. The CDR3 loop reads CASSLAGRGETQYF. The CDR3 DNA is TGTGCCAGCAGCTTAGCTGGGCGGGGAGAGACCCAGTACTTC.

The chain links TRBV12-3 or TRBV12-4 to TRBJ2-7, with no clear D. The CDR3 sequence is 14 residues long. Deletions cut 2 bases from V and 2 bases from J, with 10 bases between. The CDR3 loop is CASSLQNLPYEQYF. CDR3 DNA: TGTGCCAGCAGTTTACAGAATTTACCCTACGAGCAGTACTTC.

V usage is TRBV12-3 or TRBV12-4 and J usage is TRBJ2-1, with D tentatively TRBD1 (5 bases). Trimming removed 7 bases from V and 0 bases from J, with 13 bases in between. The CDR3 has 15 amino acids. The CDR3, as DNA: TGTGCCAGCAAACGACAGATGAGCTCCTACAATGAGCAGTTCTTC. Translation gives CASKRQMSSYNEQFF.

This chain connects TRBV5-1 to TRBJ1-1; 10 bases are shared with TRBD1. Germline V lookup: CDR1 SGHRS, CDR2 YFSETQ. This CDR3 has 15 residues. J was trimmed by 7 bases and V by 3 bases; bases with no gene match: 9. As DNA, the CDR3 is TGCGCCAGCAGCTGGGCTGGGACAGGGGCTGATGAAGCTTTCTTT. Encoded protein: CASSWAGTGADEAFF. Combining the CDR3 with reference TRBV5-1 and TRBJ1-1 gives the whole variable domain KAGVTQTPRYLIKTRGQQVTLSCSPISGHRSVSWYQQTPGQGLQFLFEYFSETQRNKGNFPGRFSGRQFSNSRSEMNVSTLELGDSALYLCASSWAGTGADEAFFGQGTRLTVV.

This clonotype was observed a few times. The chain links TRBV4-1 to TRBJ2-1, with TRBD2 identical over 9 bases. The germline V gene has CDR1 MGHRA and CDR2 YSYEKL. The CDR3 is 14 amino acids. With 2 bases clipped from V and 9 bases from J, the junction kept 5 bases outside the gene matches. CDR3 DNA: TGCGCCAGCAGCCAAAGACTAGCGGAGGGTGAGCAGTTCTTC. Amino acids: CASSQRLAEGEQFF.

V usage is TRBV20-1 and J usage is TRBJ2-1; 13 bases are shared with TRBD2. This CDR3 comprises 16 residues. Germline V lookup: CDR1 DFQATT, CDR2 SNEGSKA (reference sequence). The CDR3 bases are TGCAGCTTAAGGACTAGCGGGAGTCCGCCCTACAATGAGCAGTTCTTC. This sequence encodes CSLRTSGSPPYNEQFF.

This clonotype appeared a few times. This rearrangement joins TRBV12-3 or TRBV12-4 to TRBJ1-4; D unclear. V was pared by 5 bases and J by 5 bases, with 9 bases between. The CDR3 contains 13 residues. The CDR3 coding sequence is TGTGCCAGCAGTCCCCTTCCAAATGAAAAACTGTTTTTT. This codes for CASSPLPNEKLFF.

This clonotype came up once. The gene calls are TRBV20-1 and TRBJ2-7; D perhaps matches TRBD1 (5 bases). This CDR3 has 11 residues. V was trimmed by 7 bases and J by 6 bases, leaving 13 bases between them. CDR1 DFQATT and CDR2 SNEGSKA come from the germline V gene (reference sequence). The CDR3 spells CSVRRVGEQYF. CDR3 in DNA: TGCAGTGTTCGCAGGGTGGGCGAGCAGTACTTC.

This clonotype was recorded at least ten times. The DNA for the CDR3 is TGTGCCAGCAGCCCCAGTGGACCCAGCACAGATACGCAGTATTTT. Translation: CASSPSGPSTDTQYF. The V and J genes are TRBV7-2 and TRBJ2-3; no firm D call. The CDR3 has 15 amino acids. Trimming removed 5 bases at V and 0 bases at J, with 12 bases between. Germline values: CDR1 SGHTA, CDR2 FQGNSA.

This chain uses TRBV15 with TRBJ2-3, with a possible D match to TRBD2 (5 bases). Per germline, CDR1 LNHNV and CDR2 YYDKDF (reference sequence). The CDR3 runs to 16 residues. The V end lost 0 bases, the J end lost 0 bases, and 10 bases lay between the germline ends. The CDR3 nucleotides are TGTGCCACCAGCAGAGAGAGCGGATCTAGCACAGATACGCAGTATTTT. This gives the protein CATSRESGSSTDTQYF.